This is a list of T cell receptor beta chains from one sample in a study of T cells in Graves' hyperthyroidism and ophthalmopathy. TCRdb itself ran the multiplex PCR reads through MiXCR, one entry per CDR3 protein. The top ten hold more than 3% of the sample, which has roughly 650,000 distinct CDR3 sequences, more than 15% seen once. Sequencing input: blood. The receptors come from a woman in her thirties or forties with Graves' ophthalmopathy. Each CDR3 is given with its conserved first and last residue. D genes are given only for firm matches. Clone size is shown for a subset of rows, as once, few, many or a class of expanded clone.

abundance	d_gene	v_gene	j_gene	CDR3aa
few	TRBD1	TRBV6-2/TRBV6-3	TRBJ2-1	CASSYSGQGADEQFF
many	-	TRBV28	TRBJ1-2	CASSFRGIFDGYTF
-	-	TRBV20-1	TRBJ2-1	CSAPREWKNNEQFF
few	-	TRBV4-1	TRBJ2-4	CASSQVYFGTGDIQYF
many	-	TRBV2	TRBJ1-6	CASSFRPTDSPLHF
many	-	TRBV3-1	TRBJ1-1	CASSQAGLNTEAFF
-	-	TRBV7-6	TRBJ1-1	CASSFRGGNTEAFF
many	-	TRBV6-1	TRBJ2-3	CASSRISSGPDTQYF
many	TRBD1	TRBV2	TRBJ1-4	CASSLRQGGNEKLFF
many	-	TRBV2	TRBJ2-1	CASRQSSYNEQFF
few	-	TRBV7-2	TRBJ1-4	CASPWETPTGEKLFF